The source of this TCR beta chain is a study of T cell responses to AZD1222 COVID-19 vaccine. Turning to the study itself: It was second doses at about 4 or about 12 weeks that were pooled.

Study-wide findings and caveats: Nearly half of the spike-specific TCRs reportedly recognize variant regions that carry no mutations. Breadth and depth of Spike-specific TCRs rose after two AZD1222 doses.

Comment on this clone: No antigen is known for it.

The data were produced by immunoSEQ multiplex PCR, yet TCRdb's version contains in-frame clones alone and is incomplete. Of about 99,000 clones listed, around 92% are singletons. The TCR sequence derives from an adult in good health. The specimen was peripheral blood, collected on day 0 of AZD1222 vaccination.

The CDR3 spells CASSLRGGGNTIYF. The CDR3 DNA reads as TGTGCCAGCAGCTTACGTGGGGGAGGAAACACCATATATTTT. J is TRBJ1-3 and V is TRBV5-4, with D possibly being TRBD1 (5 bases). The CDR3 length is 14 residues. Trimming shortened V by 2 bases and J by 4 bases, and 10 bases separated the two germline ends. From germline, CDR1 is SGHNT and CDR2 YYREEE (reference sequence).